This passage covers 21 T cell receptor beta chains from one sample sequenced in a study of a mutant IDH1 vaccine in newly diagnosed glioma. Here immunoSEQ multiplex PCR was the method, and the copy in TCRdb shows in-frame clones only, minus some. The table shows approximately 67,000 clones, with roughly 84% occurring only once. Time point: week 23, last vaccination. With topical imiquimod, each dose of the vaccine consisted of 300 ug of mutant IDH1 20-mer peptide. These receptors have no identified antigens. Specimen: PBMCs, collected from a glioma patient whose treatment included an IDH1 peptide vaccine. These receptor sequences come from a man younger than 35 with glioma.

This rearrangement joins TRBV18 to TRBJ2-7; TRBD1 might be the D (6 bases). Germline V gene data show CDR1 as KGHSH and CDR2 as LQKENI. The CDR3 consists of 14 residues. Between the trimmed V and J ends, which lost 8 bases and 0 bases, there was a span of 14 bases. DNA for the CDR3: TGTGCCAGCGAAATGGGCAGGGGCTCCTACGAGCAGTACTTC. It specifies CASEMGRGSYEQYF.

V gene TRBV6-1 combines with J gene TRBJ1-1; D is uncertain. The CDR3 sequence is 13 residues long. From germline, CDR1 is MNHNS and CDR2 SASEGT. The V and J ends lost 6 bases and 1 base respectively, with 9 bases between them. The CDR3 DNA is TGTGCCAGCAGCGTAGACCGGAACACTGAAGCTTTCTTT. This sequence encodes CASSVDRNTEAFF.

CDR3 loop: CASSFGTRGSPLHF. The CDR3, as DNA: TGTGCCAGCAGCTTCGGGACACGGGGTTCACCCCTCCACTTT. This sequence joins TRBV11-1 and TRBJ1-6; D perhaps matches TRBD1 (6 bases). The V and J ends lost 3 bases and 9 bases respectively, with 12 bases between them. From germline, CDR1 is SGHAT and CDR2 FQDESV (reference sequence). The CDR3 totals 14 residues. The variable domain in full, completed from reference TRBV11-1 and TRBJ1-6, reads EAEVAQSPRYKITEKSQAVAFWCDPISGHATLYWYRQILGQGPELLVQFQDESVVDDSQLPKDRFSAERLKGVDSTLKIQPAELGDSAMYLCASSFGTRGSPLHFGNGTRLTVT.

This clone has a handful of counts. The chain has TRBV4-3 and TRBJ1-1; D is unresolved. Trimming removed 0 bases at V and 1 base at J, with 3 bases between. Germline-derived CDR1 and CDR2 are LGHNA and YSLEER. This CDR3 is 13 amino acids long. CDR3 sequence: CASSQDPNTEAFF. Here the CDR3 DNA reads TGCGCCAGCAGCCAAGATCCGAACACTGAAGCTTTCTTT.

V gene TRBV7-8 combines with J gene TRBJ1-4; 7 bases match TRBD1. Germline V CDR1 and CDR2: SGHVS, FQNEAQ. Germline trimming cut 4 bases from V and 8 bases from J; bases unmatched to any gene: 10. The CDR3 has 15 amino acids. This CDR3 reads CASSSHRDSVEKLFF. The CDR3 nucleotides are TGTGCCAGCAGCTCTCACCGGGACAGTGTCGAAAAACTGTTTTTT. Combining the CDR3 with reference TRBV7-8 and TRBJ1-4 gives the whole variable domain GAGVSQSPRYKVAKRGQDVALRCDPISGHVSLFWYQQALGQGPEFLTYFQNEAQLDKSGLPSDRFFAERPEGSVSTLKIQRTQQEDSAVYLCASSSHRDSVEKLFFGSGTQLSVL.

The V and J genes are TRBV7-2 and TRBJ2-3; the match to TRBD2 covers 14 bases. This CDR3 contains 17 residues. Trimming took 5 bases from V and 3 from J; bases not matched to a gene: 7. Per germline, CDR1 SGHTA and CDR2 FQGNSA. For the CDR3, the DNA is TGTGCCAGCAGCCGTACCGGGACTAGCGGGAGAACAGATACGCAGTATTTT. Encoded protein: CASSRTGTSGRTDTQYF.

The chain joins TRBV7-9 to TRBJ1-5, with D perhaps TRBD1 (5 bases). CDR1 and CDR2 (germline): SEHNR, FQNEAQ (reference sequence). Between the trimmed V and J ends, which lost 4 bases and 7 bases, there was a span of 14 bases. The CDR3 consists of 14 residues. CDR3 sequence reads: CASSSSRGNQPQHF. CDR3 nucleotides: TGTGCCAGCAGCTCATCGAGGGGAAACCAGCCCCAGCATTTT. The full variable domain, in which reference TRBV7-9 and TRBJ1-5 provide the parts outside the CDR3, is DTGVSQNPRHKITKRGQNVTFRCDPISEHNRLYWYRQTLGQGPEFLTYFQNEAQLEKSRLLSDRFSAERPKGSFSTLEIQRTEQGDSAMYLCASSSSRGNQPQHFGDGTRLSIL.

The rearrangement joins TRBV6-7 to TRBJ2-3; TRBD1 matches 10 bases. TRBV6-7 is labeled an ORF, and its function is uncertain. The CDR3 runs 18 residues. The junction had 8 bases not matched to a gene; V was cut back by 2 bases and J by 0 bases. The CDR3 spells CASSYPRDRGDSTDTQYF. CDR3 coding DNA: TGTGCCAGCAGTTACCCCCGGGACAGGGGCGATAGCACAGATACGCAGTATTTT.

The gene calls are TRBV11-3 and TRBJ2-2, with 8 bases that match TRBD2. Per the germline V gene, CDR1 is SGHNT and CDR2 is YENEEA. J lost 4 bases, V lost 5 bases, and 6 bases had no gene match. The CDR3 spans 15 residues. In DNA form, the CDR3 reads TGTGCCAGCAGCCCTCGGGGGGGGTCCACCGGGGAGCTGTTTTTT. Protein: CASSPRGGSTGELFF.

This chain connects TRBV2 to TRBJ2-6, with a possible D match to TRBD1 (6 bases). Trimming pared 6 bases from V and 0 bases from J, leaving 6 bases between. Germline assignment: CDR1 SNHLY and CDR2 FYNNEI. The CDR3 loop spans 14 amino acids. The CDR3 reads CASRDSSGANVLTF. In DNA, the CDR3 is TGTGCCAGCAGGGACAGCTCTGGGGCCAACGTCCTGACTTTC.

The rearrangement uses TRBV6-6 and TRBJ2-3, with 10 bases that match TRBD1. V shed 5 bases and J 2 bases; nucleotides not matched to a gene: 4. This CDR3 has 15 residues. CDR1 is MNHNY, CDR2 SVGAGI, per germline (reference sequence). CDR3: CASSPGTGDTDTQYF. CDR3 coding DNA: TGTGCCAGCAGTCCGGGGACAGGGGACACAGATACGCAGTATTTT.

This clone was recorded only once. V and J are TRBV5-6 and TRBJ1-3, with a tentative D call TRBD1 (5 bases). From germline, CDR1 is SGHDT and CDR2 YYEEEE. V gave up 6 bases and J gave up 8 bases, with 18 bases separating them. The CDR3 has 14 amino acids. The CDR3: CASIIGGDGDTIYF. CDR3 nucleotides: TGTGCCAGCATCATAGGAGGGGACGGGGACACCATATATTTT. The complete variable domain, with remaining parts taken from reference TRBV5-6 and TRBJ1-3, reads DAGVTQSPTHLIKTRGQQVTLRCSPKSGHDTVSWYQQALGQGPQFIFQYYEEEERQRGNFPDRFSGHQFPNYSSELNVNALLLGDSALYLCASIIGGDGDTIYFGEGSWLTVV.

The chain links TRBV7-2 to TRBJ2-6; D gene ambiguous. There are 14 residues in the CDR3. Deletions cut 5 bases from V and 0 bases from J, with 5 bases between. Germline CDR1 SGHTA, CDR2 FQGNSA. The CDR3 coding sequence is TGTGCCAGCAGCCGTGTCTCTGGGGCCAACGTCCTGACTTTC. It encodes CASSRVSGANVLTF.

This clone has more than one count but fewer than ten. The chain employs TRBV5-1 and TRBJ2-7, with a possible D match to TRBD1 (6 bases). Germline loops: CDR1 SGHRS, CDR2 YFSETQ. V was trimmed by 1 base and J by 0 bases, leaving 11 bases between them. The CDR3 contains 15 residues. The CDR3 bases are TGCGCCAGCAGCTTGAGTGGACAGAACTCCTACGAGCAGTACTTC. It codes for CASSLSGQNSYEQYF.

The genes are TRBV5-1 and TRBJ1-5; TRBD1 agrees at 8 bases. The CDR3 consists of 14 residues. Losses at the gene ends were 3 bases for V and 3 bases for J; bases not matched to a gene: 2. The germline V gene encodes CDR1 SGHRS and CDR2 YFSETQ. CDR3 protein: CASSWTGNNQPQHF. For the CDR3, the DNA is TGCGCCAGCAGCTGGACAGGGAACAATCAGCCCCAGCATTTT.

CDR3 residues: CASSLGAGPSEQYF. CDR3 nucleotides: TGTGCCAGCAGCTTAGGGGCAGGGCCAAGCGAGCAGTACTTC. The J gene is TRBJ2-7, the V gene TRBV7-6, with D possibly being TRBD1 (5 bases). Trimming shortened V by 1 base and J by 6 bases, and 13 bases separated the two germline ends. This CDR3 comprises 14 residues. Germline V gene sequence: CDR1 SGHVS, CDR2 FNYEAQ.

This chain uses TRBV5-1 with TRBJ2-2, with TRBD2 matching over 7 bases. Per the germline V gene, CDR1 is SGHRS and CDR2 is YFSETQ. The CDR3 runs to 18 residues. Germline trimming cut 1 base from V and 0 bases from J; bases unmatched to any gene: 9. The CDR3 DNA follows: TGCGCCAGCAGCTTGCTAGCGGACACTCACGCGAACACCGGGGAGCTGTTTTTT. Its protein product is CASSLLADTHANTGELFF.

This chain uses TRBV5-1 with TRBJ1-1, with 8 bases lining up with TRBD1. The CDR3 consists of 14 residues. V lost 2 bases, J lost 2 bases, and 2 bases stayed unmatched. CDR1 SGHRS and CDR2 YFSETQ come from the germline V gene. CDR3 amino acids: CASSLSGGNTEAFF. The CDR3 bases are TGCGCCAGCAGCTTATCAGGGGGCAACACTGAAGCTTTCTTT.

This chain links TRBV5-1 with TRBJ2-5; D unclear. V was cut by 0 bases and J by 1 base, with 7 bases left in between. Germline V gene sequence: CDR1 SGHRS, CDR2 YFSETQ. The CDR3 spans 14 residues. In nucleotides, the CDR3 is TGCGCCAGCAGCTTGGACAGAACCCAAGAGACCCAGTACTTC. Its translation is CASSLDRTQETQYF.

This chain uses TRBV13 with TRBJ2-2, with 15 bases fitting TRBD2. The CDR3 loop spans 24 amino acids. CDR1 and CDR2 from the germline V gene are PRHDT and FYEKMQ (reference sequence). V lost 5 bases and J lost 5; bases outside the gene matches: 27. The CDR3 is CASSRNRDRLRSGLAGGLTGELFF. DNA for the CDR3: TGTGCCAGCAGCAGAAACCGGGACAGACTCCGATCGGGACTAGCGGGAGGCCTGACCGGGGAGCTGTTTTTT.

The chain carries TRBV7-2 and TRBJ2-7; possible D gene TRBD1, 6 bases. CDR1 and CDR2 from the germline V gene are SGHTA and FQGNSA. V dropped 4 bases and J dropped 4 bases, with 20 bases sitting between them. CDR3 length: 16 residues. CDR3 bases: TGTGCCAGCAGCTCCCAAGGGGGATTGGGGACATACGAGCAGTACTTC. It encodes CASSSQGGLGTYEQYF.